The 23 T cell receptor beta chains in this list originate from one sample, sequenced in a study of T cells in Graves' hyperthyroidism and ophthalmopathy. RNA transcripts gave rise to amplified TCR beta CDR3 regions. The TCR CDR3 was amplified in a first-round RT-PCR using the HTBI primer set. TCRdb re-called the multiplex PCR reads with MiXCR, one entry per CDR3 protein. The data hold about 98,000 distinct CDR3 sequences, with about 40% observed a single time. Material for sequencing was peripheral blood or thyroid tissue (not recorded which). The origin of the receptors is a woman younger than 45 with Graves' hyperthyroidism.

This clonotype was seen many times. V gene TRBV20-1 combines with J gene TRBJ2-3, with 9 bases lining up with TRBD2. Germline assignment: CDR1 DFQATT and CDR2 SNEGSKA (reference sequence). V lost 3 bases, J lost 4 bases, and 5 bases stayed unmatched. This CDR3 spans 14 amino acids. The CDR3 nucleotides read TGCAGTGCTAGCTGGGCGGGAGGGGCAGATACGCAGTATTTT. As protein: CSASWAGGADTQYF.

The chain has TRBV5-1 and TRBJ1-6; TRBD1 agrees at 10 bases. The CDR3 extends over 15 amino acids. V dropped 2 bases and J dropped 6; count of bases not matched to a gene: 2. From germline, CDR1 is SGHRS and CDR2 YFSETQ. In nucleotides, the CDR3 is TGCGCCAGCAGCTTCGGGGACAGGGGTAATTCACCCCTCCACTTT. The encoded protein is CASSFGDRGNSPLHF.

The chain joins TRBV20-1 to TRBJ2-7, with D possibly matching TRBD1 (6 bases). Germline CDR1 is DFQATT and CDR2 is SNEGSKA (reference sequence). This CDR3 has 12 residues. V dropped 3 bases and J dropped 3 bases, with 9 bases sitting between them. The CDR3 bases are TGCAGTGCTAGGGGCAGGGGCTACGAGCAGTACTTC. This encodes CSARGRGYEQYF.

In its sample, this clonotype was seen once. The conserved phenylalanine or tryptophan normally closing the CDR3 is absent here, so this likely arose from a read error. Because the CDR3's place on the DNA is in doubt, the DNA is left out and the CDR3 is given as listed by TCRdb. The CDR3 sequence is CASSHGKNTEALS. The rearrangement links TRBV7-2 to TRBJ1-1; TRBD1, the table's D call, was not compared with the DNA. The CDR3 extends over 13 residues, inclusive of both ends. CDR1 and CDR2 (germline): SGHTA, FQGNSA.

The chain couples TRBV24-1 to TRBJ1-5; 9 bases map to TRBD1. CDR1 is KGHDR and CDR2 is SFDVKD in the germline V gene. This CDR3 region has 15 residues. J was trimmed by 14 bases and V by 3 bases; bases with no gene match: 13. The CDR3 DNA is TGTGCCACCAGTGATAGCGGACAGGGGATATCGTACGAGCATTTT. Its protein is CATSDSGQGISYEHF.

As for this clonotype: Relative to the germline gene, one junction end is altered; a read error may explain this. This chain uses TRBV7-4 with TRBJ1-6; D not certain. The CDR3 is 17 residues long. The germline V gene encodes CDR1 SGHVT and CDR2 SQSDAQ. The CDR3 coding sequence is TGTGCCAGCAGGGGGATCCAGTGGAGCTCCTATAGTTCACCCCTCCACTTT. It specifies CASRGIQWSSYSSPLHF.

This chain joins TRBV10-3 and TRBJ1-5; D not certain. This CDR3 has 12 amino acids. With 4 bases removed from V and 2 bases from J, the gap between germline ends came to 3 bases. Germline CDR1 ENHRY, CDR2 SYGVKD. The CDR3 loop is CAISGGNQPQHF. The DNA for the CDR3 is TGTGCCATCAGTGGCGGCAATCAGCCCCAGCATTTT.

This clonotype was detected many times. The V gene is TRBV28, the J gene TRBJ2-7, with D possibly being TRBD2 (6 bases). Germline V gene data show CDR1 as MDHEN and CDR2 as SYDVKM. V was trimmed by 2 bases and J by 3 bases, leaving 14 bases between them. This CDR3 spans 15 amino acids. The CDR3 DNA follows: TGTGCCAGCAGTTTAGCCGGCGGGACCAGCTACGAGCAGTACTTC. Residues: CASSLAGGTSYEQYF. The variable domain in full, with the rest retrieved from reference TRBV28 and TRBJ2-7, is DVKVTQSSRYLVKRTGEKVFLECVQDMDHENMFWYRQDPGLGLRLIYFSYDVKMKEKGDIPEGYSVSREKKERFSLILESASTNQTSMYLCASSLAGGTSYEQYFGPGTRLTVT.

V is TRBV7-9 and J is TRBJ1-2; TRBD1 aligns across 7 bases. The CDR3 sequence is 13 residues long. V lost 4 bases and J lost 12; bases outside the gene matches: 11. Germline assignment: CDR1 SEHNR and CDR2 FQNEAQ (reference sequence). CDR3 loop: CASSSGGFYGNTF. CDR3 DNA sequence: TGTGCCAGCAGCTCAGGGGGTTTTTATGGAAACACCTTC. Full variable domain (missing parts from reference TRBV7-9 and TRBJ1-2): DTGVSQNPRHKITKRGQNVTFRCDPISEHNRLYWYRQTLGQGPEFLTYFQNEAQLEKSRLLSDRFSAERPKGSFSTLEIQRTEQGDSAMYLCASSSGGFYGNTFGSGTRLTVV.

This clonotype showed up many times. The CDR3 bases are TGTGCCATCAAGGGGCGCACAGATACGCAGTATTTT. This gives the protein CAIKGRTDTQYF. The chain combines TRBV10-3 with TRBJ2-3; maybe TRBD1 (5 bases). Looked up from germline, CDR1 is ENHRY and CDR2 is SYGVKD. Trimming pared 7 bases from V and 1 base from J, leaving 6 bases between. The CDR3 has 12 amino acids.

This clonotype was detected only a few times. This sequence may be a read error, since a much larger clone differs from it by one base. The chain is built from TRBV14 and TRBJ1-1; perhaps TRBD1 as D (6 bases). Germline V gives CDR1 SGHDN, CDR2 FVKESK. The CDR3 has 14 amino acids. This CDR3 is CASSPQQGFTEASF. CDR3 DNA: TGTGCCAGCAGCCCTCAACAGGGTTTCACTGAAGCTTCCTTT.

This chain joins TRBV7-6 and TRBJ2-2, with D possibly being TRBD1 (5 bases). CDR3 size: 14 residues. Germline lookup yields CDR1 SGHVS and CDR2 FNYEAQ. V lost 8 bases to trimming and J lost 3 bases, with 13 bases between them. CDR3 bases: TGTGCCAGCCAACGACAGTGGGACACCGGGGAGCTGTTTTTT. As protein: CASQRQWDTGELFF.

This clonotype showed up many times. J is TRBJ2-3 and V is TRBV4-2; maybe TRBD1 (6 bases). CDR1 LGHNA and CDR2 YNFKEQ come from the germline V gene. This CDR3 contains 13 residues. Trimming took 1 base from V and 6 from J, leaving 8 bases between them. CDR3 sequence reads: CASSQGGRDTQYF. The CDR3 DNA is TGTGCCAGCAGCCAAGGGGGGCGGGATACGCAGTATTTT.

This clonotype was recorded many times. The rearrangement joins TRBV2 to TRBJ1-3; D is uncertain. The CDR3 length is 15 residues. V was clipped by 6 bases and J by 0 bases, with 12 bases between them. Germline V lookup: CDR1 SNHLY, CDR2 FYNNEI. Here the CDR3 reads CASSPRPSSGNTIYF. The CDR3 nucleotides read TGTGCCAGCAGCCCGAGGCCCAGCTCTGGAAACACCATATATTTT.

This clonotype was picked up many times. V and J are TRBV7-9 and TRBJ1-1; D perhaps matches TRBD1 (5 bases). V lost 2 bases, J lost 0 bases, and 16 bases lay in between. The germline V gene has CDR1 SEHNR and CDR2 FQNEAQ (reference sequence). The CDR3 length is 17 residues. DNA for the CDR3: TGTGCCAGCAGCTTAAGCTCTAACATGGGGCTGAACACTGAAGCTTTCTTT. Its protein is CASSLSSNMGLNTEAFF.

This clonotype has at least ten counts. This sequence joins TRBV20-1 and TRBJ2-3; the match to TRBD1 covers 7 bases. The CDR3 spans 16 residues. V lost 3 bases and J lost 4; bases outside the gene matches: 13. Germline assignment: CDR1 DFQATT and CDR2 SNEGSKA (reference sequence). CDR3 nucleotides: TGCAGTGCTAGGGTTGGGGTGAAGGGGGCCTCAGATACGCAGTATTTT. Its protein product is CSARVGVKGASDTQYF.

This clonotype is categorized as medium-sized (0.01 to 0.1%). This chain joins TRBV20-1 and TRBJ2-7, with unresolved D. The germline V gene has CDR1 DFQATT and CDR2 SNEGSKA (reference sequence). This CDR3 spans 10 amino acids. Trimming left V 3 bases short and J 7 bases short, with 7 bases between. Written as DNA, the CDR3 is TGCAGTGCTAGTGGAGAAGAGCAGTACTTC. This sequence encodes CSASGEEQYF.

A remark on this clonotype: No conserved phenylalanine or tryptophan is present at the end of the CDR3, so a read error is the likely explanation. V usage is TRBV28 and J usage is TRBJ2-7; D is ambiguous. From germline, CDR1 is MDHEN and CDR2 SYDVKM. The CDR3 is made up of 12 amino acids. Trimming took 6 bases from V and 6 from J, leaving 12 bases between them. The CDR3 reads CASRQNRGEQYL. The CDR3, as DNA: TGTGCCAGCAGACAAAATCGTGGCGAGCAGTACCTC.

The J gene is TRBJ2-7, the V gene TRBV7-2; D not certain. Trimming stripped 8 bases from V and 2 bases from J, with 16 bases between. The length of the CDR3 is 14 residues. Germline V lookup: CDR1 SGHTA, CDR2 FQGNSA. In DNA form, the CDR3 reads TGTGCCAGCGCGCCGTGGCTTCTACCCTACGAGCAGTACTTC. Amino acids: CASAPWLLPYEQYF.

This clonotype has just a few counts. The CDR3 here is CASSQDLYRGWYGYTF. Here the CDR3 DNA reads TGTGCCAGCAGCCAAGATCTCTACAGGGGGTGGTATGGCTACACCTTC. The chain couples TRBV3-1 to TRBJ1-2, with 8 bases matching TRBD1. This CDR3 has 16 residues. The germline V gene encodes CDR1 LGHDT and CDR2 YNNKEL (reference sequence). Trimming removed 0 bases from V and 5 bases from J; junction bases left unmatched: 8. The full variable domain, completed using reference TRBV3-1 and TRBJ1-2, is DTAVSQTPKYLVTQMGNDKSIKCEQNLGHDTMYWYKQDSKKFLKIMFSYNNKELIINETVPNRFSPKSPDKAHLNLHINSLELGDSAVYFCASSQDLYRGWYGYTFGSGTRLTVV.

The chain recombines TRBV5-4 with TRBJ1-2; TRBD1 might be the D (6 bases). CDR1 is SGHNT, CDR2 YYREEE, per germline (reference sequence). The CDR3 covers 14 residues. Deletions cut 0 bases from V and 6 bases from J, with 12 bases between. The CDR3 coding sequence is TGTGCCAGCAGCTTGGTCGGGGGCGGGGATGGCTACACCTTC. Its translation: CASSLVGGGDGYTF.

The J gene is TRBJ2-1, the V gene TRBV2; 10 positions match TRBD2. The germline V gene encodes CDR1 SNHLY and CDR2 FYNNEI. Trimming cost V 4 bases and J 8 bases; bases outside gene matches: 11. The CDR3 is 16 residues long. CDR3 sequence (DNA): TGTGCCAGCAGTGCCCGGACTAGCGGCCCTAGGGATGAGCAGTTCTTC. Amino acid sequence: CASSARTSGPRDEQFF.

This clonotype was picked up many times. The rearrangement joins TRBV3-1 to TRBJ1-1; 12 nucleotides line up with TRBD1. Germline loops: CDR1 LGHDT, CDR2 YNNKEL (reference sequence). This CDR3 is 15 amino acids long. V lost 5 bases, J lost 5 bases, and 6 bases stayed unmatched. The CDR3 coding sequence is TGTGCCAGCAGCTTGGGACAGGGGGCGGAAACTGAAGCTTTCTTT. As protein: CASSLGQGAETEAFF.